This record concerns one TCR beta chain sequence. Its antigen remains unknown. Clones were sequenced by immunoSEQ multiplex PCR, and TCRdb holds only the in-frame ones, with some missing. The sample consists of around 78,000 clones, roughly nine tenths of them appearing once. The data derive from a study of a mutant IDH1 vaccine in newly diagnosed glioma. Study background: Onset of vaccination occurred 4-6 weeks following radiotherapy alone, or with temozolomide cycles. The earlier regimen, radiotherapy, temozolomide, or both, was most often both.

Time point noted: week 5, during vaccination. Vaccinated patients received 300 ug of mutant IDH1 20-mer peptide per dose, with topical imiquimod. The CDR3 consists of 12 residues. The germline V and J ends were trimmed by 0 bases and 8 bases, with 8 bases remaining between them. The V gene's germline CDR1 is SGHRS and CDR2 YFSETQ. The chain employs TRBV5-1 and TRBJ1-2; D not certain. This TCR was sampled from a woman in her 50s with glioma. The sample in question was PBMCs, obtained from a glioma patient whose treatment included an IDH1 peptide vaccine. The CDR3 DNA follows: TGCGCCAGCAGCTTGGACGCCGGGGGCTACACCTTC. Translation gives CASSLDAGGYTF.